One sample yielded the 21 T cell receptor beta chains listed below, sequenced in a study of T-cell reconstitution after alpha-beta-depleted transplantation in children. The authors prepared the TCRbeta library with unique molecular identifiers. A single record per CDR3 protein comes from TCRdb applying MiXCR to the PCR reads. The data contain about 500,000 distinct CDR3 sequences, roughly an eighth of them singletons. The material was PBMCs, mostly from graft donor cells, obtained 180 days after TCRalphabeta/CD19-depleted stem cell transplant. Every receptor here comes from a female patient between 2 and 10 years old who had a stem cell transplant for aplastic anemia, so the T cells may come from the graft donor.

The DNA of the CDR3 is TGTGCCGGCCCGCCCAGGGAACTCGAAAAACTGTTTTTT. Translation: CAGPPRELEKLFF. J is TRBJ1-4 and V is TRBV28; TRBD1 might be the D (5 bases). CDR3 length: 13 residues. Trimming cost V 11 bases and J 8 bases, with 18 bases left between them. Per germline, CDR1 MDHEN and CDR2 SYDVKM.

This clonotype was counted a few times. This chain joins TRBV28 and TRBJ1-1; weak D call: TRBD1 (6 bases). CDR3 length: 15 residues. The germline V gene has CDR1 MDHEN and CDR2 SYDVKM. V lost 2 bases to trimming and J lost 5 bases, with 15 bases between them. The CDR3 here is CASSLPQGRGTEAFF. The CDR3 bases are TGTGCCAGCAGTTTACCACAGGGTAGGGGAACTGAAGCTTTCTTT.

This sequence joins TRBV5-5 and TRBJ2-1; D is ambiguous. The CDR3 is 15 residues long. Between the trimmed V and J ends, which lost 4 bases and 4 bases, there was a span of 15 bases. Germline loops: CDR1 SGHKS, CDR2 YYEKEE (reference sequence). CDR3 amino acids: CASSTTPETYNEQFF. CDR3 coding DNA: TGTGCCAGCAGCACGACTCCGGAGACGTACAATGAGCAGTTCTTC.

This clonotype was detected only a few times. This CDR3 is CASSTGTGRTGELFF. The CDR3 DNA reads TGTGCCAGCAGTACCGGGACAGGGAGGACCGGGGAGCTGTTTTTT. This rearrangement joins TRBV6-2 or TRBV6-3 to TRBJ2-2; 9 nucleotides match TRBD1. Losses at the gene ends were 5 bases for V and 5 bases for J; bases not matched to a gene: 6. Per germline, CDR1 MNHEY and CDR2 SVGEGT. The CDR3 extends over 15 amino acids.

The chain is built from TRBV7-9 and TRBJ2-1; 13 nucleotides agree with TRBD2. The CDR3 runs 15 residues. V trimming: 4 bases; J trimming: 9 bases; junction bases outside the gene matches: 6. The V gene's germline CDR1 is SEHNR and CDR2 FQNEAQ (reference sequence). CDR3 DNA sequence: TGTGCCAGCAGCTCCCGACTAGCGGGAGGTCTTGAGCAGTTCTTC. Translation gives CASSSRLAGGLEQFF.

The table lists this clonotype with a few counts. The chain has TRBV3-1 and TRBJ1-2, with D unresolved. Germline V lookup: CDR1 LGHDT, CDR2 YNNKEL (reference sequence). There are 11 residues in the CDR3. V gave up 3 bases and J gave up 8 bases, with 7 bases separating them. The CDR3 reads CASSHAAGYTF. The CDR3 DNA reads TGTGCCAGCAGCCACGCGGCCGGCTACACCTTC.

V and J are TRBV20-1 and TRBJ2-1, with D possibly TRBD1 on 5 matching bases. Germline V lookup: CDR1 DFQATT, CDR2 SNEGSKA (reference sequence). V dropped 6 bases and J dropped 5 bases, with 20 bases sitting between them. The CDR3 runs 15 residues. The CDR3 DNA sequence: TGCAGTGCCCCACCCCAGGGCCCTCTTGACAATGAGCAGTTCTTC. It codes for CSAPPQGPLDNEQFF.

V and J are TRBV14 and TRBJ1-4; D possibly corresponds to TRBD1 (6 bases). The CDR3 extends over 16 amino acids. The V and J ends lost 0 bases and 3 bases respectively, with 11 bases between them. CDR1 and CDR2 (germline): SGHDN, FVKESK. The CDR3 loop is CASSQDLGHPNEKLFF. The CDR3 DNA reads as TGTGCCAGCAGCCAAGATTTGGGACATCCTAATGAAAAACTGTTTTTT. Based on the CDR3 plus reference TRBV14 and TRBJ1-4, the full variable domain is EAGVTQFPSHSVIEKGQTVTLRCDPISGHDNLYWYRRVMGKEIKFLLHFVKESKQDESGMPNNRFLAERTGGTYSTLKVQPAELEDSGVYFCASSQDLGHPNEKLFFGSGTQLSVL.

This clonotype was seen many times. CDR3 sequence (DNA): TGTGCCAGCAGCTCCCGGGACTTTGCTTTCTTT. This translates into CASSSRDFAFF. V usage is TRBV7-9 and J usage is TRBJ1-1; possible D gene TRBD1, 5 bases. The CDR3 contains 11 residues. The ends were cut back, 4 bases at V and 11 bases at J, with 11 bases in the middle. Germline assignment: CDR1 SEHNR and CDR2 FQNEAQ (reference sequence).

This clonotype was detected a few times. V and J are TRBV20-1 and TRBJ2-7; 8 nucleotides align to TRBD2. Trimming removed 5 bases from V and 3 bases from J; junction bases left unmatched: 9. The CDR3 consists of 14 residues. The germline gives CDR1 DFQATT, CDR2 SNEGSKA (reference sequence). The CDR3 DNA reads TGCAGTGCTCCTACCGGGACTAGGGGCTACGAGCAGTACTTC. Its translation: CSAPTGTRGYEQYF.

CDR3 region: CASSLHRDNSPLHF. Here the CDR3 DNA reads TGTGCCAGCAGTTTACACAGGGATAATTCACCCCTCCACTTT. This chain links TRBV12-3 or TRBV12-4 with TRBJ1-6, with D maybe TRBD1 (6 bases). The CDR3 extends over 14 amino acids. V was clipped by 2 bases and J by 5 bases, with 7 bases between them.

The chain is built from TRBV7-8 and TRBJ2-1, with 11 nucleotides matching TRBD2. The CDR3 has 15 residues. V lost 7 bases to trimming and J lost 4 bases; unmatched junction nucleotides: 6. CDR1 and CDR2 from the germline V gene are SGHVS and FQNEAQ. The CDR3 DNA follows: TGTGCCAGCACCGAGGGACTAGCGGTTTACAATGAGCAGTTCTTC. It specifies CASTEGLAVYNEQFF.

This clonotype was observed at least ten times. CDR3 protein: CASSFFRAGGELFF. The CDR3 nucleotides are TGTGCCAGTTCCTTTTTCAGGGCTGGCGGGGAGCTGTTTTTT. The V gene is TRBV6-1, the J gene TRBJ2-2, with a weak D call TRBD1 (5 bases). Germline values: CDR1 MNHNS, CDR2 SASEGT. The CDR3 covers 14 residues. Trimming pared 9 bases from V and 7 bases from J, leaving 18 bases between.

This clonotype has a count of ten or more. The chain carries TRBV5-1 and TRBJ1-3, with D perhaps TRBD1 (5 bases). Germline loops: CDR1 SGHRS, CDR2 YFSETQ. V gave up 0 bases and J gave up 0 bases, with 13 bases separating them. The CDR3 consists of 17 residues. Here the CDR3 DNA reads TGCGCCAGCAGCTTGGGAGCAGGGAGCGGCTCTGGAAACACCATATATTTT. Amino acids: CASSLGAGSGSGNTIYF.

This clonotype has only a few counts. The chain has TRBV12-3 or TRBV12-4 and TRBJ2-2; D unresolved. V lost 1 base to trimming and J lost 7 bases, with 13 bases between them. This CDR3 is built from 15 residues. DNA for the CDR3: TGTGCCAGCAGTTTAGATTGGTCTGCCTACGGGGAGCTGTTTTTT. This translates into CASSLDWSAYGELFF.

This rearrangement joins TRBV27 to TRBJ1-5; unclear D gene. V lost 3 bases to trimming and J lost 4 bases, with 13 bases between them. Germline CDR1 is MNHEY and CDR2 is SMNVEV (reference sequence). The CDR3 sequence is 15 residues long. This CDR3 is CASSLSGVQNQPQHF. CDR3 bases: TGTGCCAGCAGTTTGAGCGGGGTGCAGAATCAGCCCCAGCATTTT.

The chain has TRBV28 and TRBJ2-5, with D unclear. Trimming cost V 4 bases and J 1 base, with 13 bases left between them. Germline V gene sequence: CDR1 MDHEN, CDR2 SYDVKM. The CDR3 runs to 15 residues. The CDR3 sequence is CASSSHGKGQETQYF. CDR3 in DNA: TGTGCCAGCAGTTCCCATGGAAAGGGCCAAGAGACCCAGTACTTC.

This clonotype was observed a handful of times. The V gene is TRBV7-8, the J gene TRBJ1-3; the D is unclear. Trimming left V 2 bases short and J 0 bases short, with 8 bases between. This CDR3 comprises 15 residues. The germline V gene encodes CDR1 SGHVS and CDR2 FQNEAQ. The CDR3 loop is CASSLITSSGNTIYF. CDR3 sequence (DNA): TGTGCCAGCAGCTTAATTACAAGCTCTGGAAACACCATATATTTT.

The gene calls are TRBV29-1 and TRBJ2-7, with D tentatively TRBD2 (7 bases). CDR3 length equals 16 residues. Trimming took 4 bases from V and 0 from J, leaving 19 bases between them. Germline loops: CDR1 SQVTM, CDR2 ANQGSEA. The CDR3 region is CSVGGLGGAISYEQYF. CDR3 sequence (DNA): TGCAGCGTTGGGGGCTTAGGGGGGGCTATCTCCTACGAGCAGTACTTC.

This clonotype was seen a handful of times. The chain is built from TRBV27 and TRBJ2-1, with a possible D match to TRBD1 (6 bases). Between the trimmed V and J ends, which lost 5 bases and 15 bases, there was a span of 23 bases. The CDR3 runs to 14 residues. The germline gives CDR1 MNHEY, CDR2 SMNVEV (reference sequence). CDR3 nucleotides: TGTGCCAGCAGTGCCCGCAGCCAACAGGGTATGCGGTTCTTC. This translates into CASSARSQQGMRFF.

This clonotype turned up a few times. The chain combines TRBV20-1 with TRBJ2-7, with D uncertain. Deletions cut 0 bases from V and 4 bases from J, with 13 bases between. This CDR3 spans 14 amino acids. Germline CDR1 DFQATT, CDR2 SNEGSKA (reference sequence). The CDR3 sequence: CSARDIGFTYEQYF. In nucleotides, the CDR3 is TGCAGTGCTAGAGATATCGGTTTTACATACGAGCAGTACTTC.